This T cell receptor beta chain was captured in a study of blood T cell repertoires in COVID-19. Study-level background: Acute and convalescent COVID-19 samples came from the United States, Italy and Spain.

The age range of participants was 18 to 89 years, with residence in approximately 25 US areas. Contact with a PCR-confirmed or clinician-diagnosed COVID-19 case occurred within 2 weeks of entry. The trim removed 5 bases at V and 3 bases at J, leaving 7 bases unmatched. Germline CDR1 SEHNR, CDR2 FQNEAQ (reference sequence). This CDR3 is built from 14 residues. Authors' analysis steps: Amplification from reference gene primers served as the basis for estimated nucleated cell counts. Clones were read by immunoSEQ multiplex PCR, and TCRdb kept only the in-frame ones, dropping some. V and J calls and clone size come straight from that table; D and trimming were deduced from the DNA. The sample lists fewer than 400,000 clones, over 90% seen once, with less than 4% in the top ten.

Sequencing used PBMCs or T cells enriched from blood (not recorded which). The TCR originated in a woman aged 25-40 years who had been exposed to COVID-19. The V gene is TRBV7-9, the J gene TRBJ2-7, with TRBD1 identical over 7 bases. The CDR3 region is CASSLTGNVYEQYF. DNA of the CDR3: TGTGCCAGCAGCCTGACAGGGAATGTCTACGAGCAGTACTTC.